This T cell receptor (beta chain) came from a study of blood T cell repertoires in COVID-19 (dated by TCRdb to between 2020 and 2021). Describing the broader study: The collaborator samples originated in the United States, Italy and Spain and spanned the acute and convalescent phases of COVID-19. Subjects who had been exposed to COVID-19, were actively infected with it, or had recovered from it provided the deeply sampled blood TCRbeta repertoires that made up the dataset. Where HLA class I and class II types were available, the types were taken from metadata supplied by the sample provider, not from assay-based typing. A de-identified subject ID, COVID-19 status, age in years and sex were almost always included in the sample metadata. The samples were drawn from two sources: the first 160 participants of the ongoing ImmuneRACE study, and approximately 1,300 subjects contributed by 6 global collaborators. The material from the prospective study consisted of cDNA or gDNA derived from T cells, B-cell-depleted T cells, or PBMCs. A freely available public database, intended as a resource for researchers studying the immune response to SARS-CoV-2, is where the repertoires were released.

Turning to this clone: The specificity of this receptor is unknown. Base qualities are not provided; no much larger clone lies one nucleotide away.

Study-wide findings and limitations: Clinical and demographic metadata were provided uncurated, with the amount varying by source and participant.

In Seattle, one collaborating source enrolled patients while the infection was active and tracked those patients longitudinally over the course of disease. Each collaborating institution followed its own protocols to collect whole blood in K2EDTA tubes. Collaborator samples were shipped for TCRbeta analysis as frozen whole blood, isolated PBMCs, or DNA extracted from either sample type. Including the terminal cysteine and phenylalanine, the CDR3 comprises 16 residues. The sequence is cut down to CDR3 DNA, 48 bases in frame from base 1. From the germline V gene, CDR1 is KGHSH and CDR2 is LQKENI. The junction carries 16 bases between V and J, which are trimmed by 3 bases and 4 bases respectively. TCRbeta CDR3 regions were amplified from genomic DNA using the immunoSEQ Assay, a bias-controlled multiplex PCR. The study's processing was this. The number of nucleated cells in each sample was estimated by amplification of reference gene primers within the assay. To quantify the absolute abundance of each unique TCRbeta CDR3 rearrangement, sequence reads were collapsed and filtered. For each sample, productive Simpson clonality was calculated by taking the square root of Simpson's diversity index across productive rearrangements. This immuneACCESS table, as held by TCRdb, lists in-frame sequences with V and J called but not all clones. Of the missing ones, under half trace to an unresolved V gene in checked studies; the others have no known cause. D and trimming were read from the DNA, whereas the V and J calls and clone size are those reported in that table. The sample table records over 250,000 clones; 75% to 95% of these occur just once. The ten largest clones represent 2% to 3% of the sample.

The sequenced material came from peripheral blood. The chain is encoded by TRBV18 joined to TRBJ1-3; the D gene cannot be named for sure. The receptor comes from a person aged 18 to 30 with COVID-19, enrolled during active disease. The nucleotide sequence reads TGTGCCAGCTCACCCTCGGACTCCCGAACGGGAAACACCATATATTTT. Translated, it reads CASSPSDSRTGNTIYF.